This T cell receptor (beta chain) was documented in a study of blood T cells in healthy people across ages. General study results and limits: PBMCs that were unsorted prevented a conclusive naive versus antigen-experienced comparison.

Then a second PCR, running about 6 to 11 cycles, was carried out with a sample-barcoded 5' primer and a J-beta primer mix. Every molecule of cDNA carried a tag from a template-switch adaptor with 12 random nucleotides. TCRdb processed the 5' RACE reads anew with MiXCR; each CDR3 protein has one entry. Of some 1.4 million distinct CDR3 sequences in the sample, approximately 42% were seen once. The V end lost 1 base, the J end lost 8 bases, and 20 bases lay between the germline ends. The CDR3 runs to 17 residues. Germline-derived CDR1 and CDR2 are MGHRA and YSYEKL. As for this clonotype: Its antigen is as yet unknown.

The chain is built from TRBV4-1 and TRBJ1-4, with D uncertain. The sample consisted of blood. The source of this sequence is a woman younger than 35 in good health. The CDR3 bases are TGCGCCAGCAGCCAAGCTTACTTACCGGGAACGAGGGAAAAACTGTTTTTT. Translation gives CASSQAYLPGTREKLFF.